The 25 T cell receptor beta chains in this list originate from one sample, sequenced in a study of T cell responses to AZD1222 COVID-19 vaccine. TCRdb's copy holds only in-frame clones and misses some; the assay was immunoSEQ multiplex PCR. The sample carries around 78,000 clones, around 90% recorded once. The sample in question was peripheral blood, obtained on day 0 of AZD1222 vaccination. These receptors were collected from an adult in good health.

This chain joins TRBV30 and TRBJ1-1; 7 bases fit TRBD1. Germline CDR1 reads GTSNPN; CDR2 reads SVGIG (reference sequence). This CDR3 is built from 13 residues. V trimming: 6 bases; J trimming: 3 bases; junction bases outside the gene matches: 7. This CDR3 is CACQIRGDTEAFF. CDR3 nucleotide sequence: TGTGCCTGCCAAATCAGGGGGGACACTGAAGCTTTCTTT.

This clone was detected only once. J is TRBJ1-2 and V is TRBV20-1; possibly TRBD1 for D (5 bases). Trimming removed 6 bases at V and 10 bases at J, with 12 bases between. The CDR3 runs to 10 residues. CDR1 is DFQATT, CDR2 SNEGSKA, per germline (reference sequence). CDR3 residues: CSAGAPSYTF. The CDR3 bases are TGCAGTGCCGGGGCTCCCTCCTACACCTTC.

In this sample, this clone turned up once. DNA of the CDR3: TGTGCCAGCTCGCTATTACTAGCGTTGGTTCCGCCCACCGGGGAGCTGTTTTTT. It yields the protein CASSLLLALVPPTGELFF. The rearrangement uses TRBV18 and TRBJ2-2; 7 positions match TRBD2. This CDR3 is built from 18 residues. The ends lost 6 bases at V and 4 bases at J; junction bases unmatched: 17. Germline CDR1 is KGHSH and CDR2 is LQKENI.

The rearrangement uses TRBV28 and TRBJ2-4, with TRBD1 matching 11 bases. V dropped 6 bases and J dropped 8; count of bases not matched to a gene: 6. There are 14 residues in the CDR3. Germline values: CDR1 MDHEN, CDR2 SYDVKM. CDR3 sequence reads: CASSSSDRGHIQYF. The CDR3 bases are TGTGCCAGCAGCTCCTCGGACAGGGGGCACATTCAGTACTTC. Variable domain in full (rest from reference TRBV28 and TRBJ2-4): DVKVTQSSRYLVKRTGEKVFLECVQDMDHENMFWYRQDPGLGLRLIYFSYDVKMKEKGDIPEGYSVSREKKERFSLILESASTNQTSMYLCASSSSDRGHIQYFGAGTRLSVL.

V gene TRBV2 combines with J gene TRBJ1-5; maybe TRBD1 (6 bases). Germline lookup yields CDR1 SNHLY and CDR2 FYNNEI. Trimming pared 5 bases from V and 5 bases from J, leaving 10 bases between. The CDR3 spans 13 residues. The CDR3 sequence: CASSRTEYQPQHF. CDR3 bases: TGTGCCAGCAGTCGGACAGAGTATCAGCCCCAGCATTTT.

The chain carries TRBV6-6 and TRBJ1-3; D unresolved. Germline-derived CDR1 and CDR2 are MNHNY and SVGAGI (reference sequence). Trimming pared 5 bases from V and 0 bases from J, leaving 11 bases between. The CDR3 length is 15 residues. The CDR3 DNA sequence: TGTGCCAGCAGTCAATTGGGGAGCTCTGGAAACACCATATATTTT. Encoded protein: CASSQLGSSGNTIYF.

This chain joins TRBV7-2 and TRBJ1-3, with TRBD1 as a possible D gene (6 bases). Germline lookup yields CDR1 SGHTA and CDR2 FQGNSA. Trimming shortened V by 2 bases and J by 2 bases, and 16 bases separated the two germline ends. The CDR3 contains 17 residues. The CDR3 coding sequence is TGTGCCAGCAGCTTACTGGGCTCCAGGGGTACTGGAAACACCATATATTTT. As protein: CASSLLGSRGTGNTIYF.

The chain recombines TRBV6-6 with TRBJ1-2; possible D gene TRBD1, 6 bases. Germline CDR1 is MNHNY and CDR2 is SVGAGI (reference sequence). There are 15 residues in the CDR3. Trimming cost V 6 bases and J 8 bases, with 22 bases left between them. CDR3 nucleotide sequence: TGTGCCAGCAGCTCTCTGGGGCAGGGGAGAGAAGGCTACACCTTC. Its translation: CASSSLGQGREGYTF.

This chain links TRBV11-3 with TRBJ2-2, with D perhaps matching TRBD1 or TRBD2 (5 bases each). Trimming took off 3 bases at V and 1 base at J, with 9 bases between the two ends. Germline assignment: CDR1 SGHNT and CDR2 YENEEA. CDR3 length: 15 amino acids. For the CDR3, the DNA is TGTGCCAGCAGCTTCCGGGGCGGGAACACCGGGGAGCTGTTTTTT. This translates into CASSFRGGNTGELFF.

The CDR3 is CASSLGLAGASLYF. CDR3 nucleotides: TGTGCCAGCAGCTTAGGACTAGCGGGAGCCTCCCTTTACTTC. The chain joins TRBV11-2 to TRBJ2-5; 12 nucleotides line up with TRBD2. Germline V gives CDR1 SGHAT, CDR2 FQNNGV. The CDR3 contains 14 residues. The trim removed 1 base at V and 14 bases at J, leaving 8 bases unmatched.

V is TRBV4-1 and J is TRBJ2-7; TRBD2 aligns across 8 bases. Germline V CDR1 and CDR2: MGHRA, YSYEKL. Trimming removed 4 bases from V and 0 bases from J; junction bases left unmatched: 2. The CDR3 runs 14 residues. For the CDR3, the DNA is TGCGCCAGCAGCCTCCGGGAGGGCTCCTACGAGCAGTACTTC. Its protein is CASSLREGSYEQYF.

The gene calls are TRBV2 and TRBJ2-7; D perhaps matches TRBD2 (6 bases). This CDR3 region has 17 residues. The germline CDR1 and CDR2 sequences are SNHLY and FYNNEI. The V and J ends lost 5 bases and 1 base respectively, with 21 bases between them. The CDR3 coding sequence is TGTGCCAGCAGTACCAGGAGGGGCGCGGCCGAATCCTACGAGCAGTACTTC. As protein: CASSTRRGAAESYEQYF. Complete variable domain (other parts from reference TRBV2 and TRBJ2-7): EPEVTQTPSHQVTQMGQEVILRCVPISNHLYFYWYRQILGQKVEFLVSFYNNEISEKSEIFDDQFSVERPDGSNFTLKIRSTKLEDSAMYFCASSTRRGAAESYEQYFGPGTRLTVT.

This clone was detected only once. This chain uses TRBV5-1 with TRBJ1-3; D not certain. The V and J ends lost 2 bases and 0 bases respectively, with 9 bases between them. Germline V CDR1 and CDR2: SGHRS, YFSETQ. The CDR3 is 15 amino acids. DNA of the CDR3: TGCGCCAGCAGCTTTGGGTACGGCTCTGGAAACACCATATATTTT. Translation gives CASSFGYGSGNTIYF.

The sample holds one count of this clone. The DNA for the CDR3 is TGTGCCAGCTGGGGACAGGGGGAGAATGGGGCCAACGTCCTGACTTTC. Translating gives CASWGQGENGANVLTF. This sequence joins TRBV2 and TRBJ2-6; 11 nucleotides align to TRBD1. Germline loops: CDR1 SNHLY, CDR2 FYNNEI. The CDR3 spans 16 residues. The V segment lost 8 bases and the J segment 3 bases; nucleotides outside the gene matches: 6.

V is TRBV15 and J is TRBJ1-1; D gene unclear. This CDR3 is 13 amino acids long. V lost 1 base and J lost 6, with 9 bases in between. Per germline, CDR1 LNHNV and CDR2 YYDKDF (reference sequence). This CDR3 reads CATSRVIQSEAFF. CDR3 nucleotides: TGTGCCACCAGCAGAGTAATTCAGTCTGAAGCTTTCTTT.

J is TRBJ1-2 and V is TRBV2, with TRBD1 as a possible D gene (5 bases). V was cut by 6 bases and J by 6 bases, with 14 bases left in between. The CDR3 covers 13 residues. Germline V lookup: CDR1 SNHLY, CDR2 FYNNEI. Written as DNA, the CDR3 is TGTGCCAGCAGGGTTGGGACGCTGCATGGCTACACCTTC. Amino acids: CASRVGTLHGYTF.

This sequence joins TRBV5-4 and TRBJ2-1; perhaps TRBD2 as D (5 bases). Germline-derived CDR1 and CDR2 are SGHNT and YYREEE (reference sequence). The V and J ends lost 9 bases and 7 bases respectively, with 14 bases between them. CDR3 length: 12 amino acids. CDR3: CATAGDLNEQFF. DNA for the CDR3: TGTGCCACCGCCGGGGATCTTAATGAGCAGTTCTTC.

In this sample, this clone turned up once. This rearrangement joins TRBV11-3 to TRBJ1-1; tentatively, D is TRBD1 (5 bases). The V end lost 4 bases, the J end lost 6 bases, and 9 bases lay between the germline ends. The CDR3 is 12 amino acids. Looked up from germline, CDR1 is SGHNT and CDR2 is YENEEA. CDR3 in amino acids: CASSSWGAEAFF. CDR3 DNA: TGTGCCAGCAGCTCGTGGGGCGCTGAAGCTTTCTTT.

The chain recombines TRBV5-1 with TRBJ2-5, with TRBD2 identical over 8 bases. V dropped 6 bases and J dropped 1; count of bases not matched to a gene: 11. From germline, CDR1 is SGHRS and CDR2 YFSETQ. The CDR3 has 16 residues. The CDR3 protein is CASTPFAGGAQETQYF. The DNA of the CDR3 is TGCGCCAGCACCCCTTTCGCCGGGGGGGCCCAAGAGACCCAGTACTTC.

J is TRBJ2-5 and V is TRBV11-2, with 7 bases that match TRBD1. This CDR3 region has 15 residues. V was clipped by 5 bases and J by 5 bases; unmatched bases: 11. Germline CDR1 and CDR2: SGHAT and FQNNGV. Here the CDR3 reads CASSPTTGVGETQYF. CDR3 nucleotides: TGTGCCAGCAGCCCTACCACAGGGGTCGGGGAGACCCAGTACTTC. The full variable domain, completed using reference TRBV11-2 and TRBJ2-5, is EAGVAQSPRYKIIEKRQSVAFWCNPISGHATLYWYQQILGQGPKLLIQFQNNGVVDDSQLPKDRFSAERLKGVDSTLKIQPAKLEDSAVYLCASSPTTGVGETQYFGPGTRLLVL.

This clone was picked up a small number of times. This chain uses TRBV27 with TRBJ1-5, with 7 bases that match TRBD1. The junction had 7 bases not matched to a gene; V was cut back by 5 bases and J by 0 bases. The CDR3 covers 16 residues. The germline gives CDR1 MNHEY, CDR2 SMNVEV (reference sequence). This chain's CDR3 is CASSPGTANSNQPQHF. The CDR3 DNA sequence: TGTGCCAGCAGTCCCGGGACAGCAAATAGCAATCAGCCCCAGCATTTT.

The rearrangement links TRBV11-3 to TRBJ1-2; TRBD1 might be the D (6 bases). Trimming stripped 0 bases from V and 0 bases from J, with 11 bases between. The CDR3 length is 16 residues. Germline lookup yields CDR1 SGHNT and CDR2 YENEEA. Written as DNA, the CDR3 is TGTGCCAGCAGCTTAGATTCCCAGGGGACTAACTATGGCTACACCTTC. Residues: CASSLDSQGTNYGYTF.

The V and J genes are TRBV19 and TRBJ2-7; 7 positions match TRBD1. The germline V gene encodes CDR1 LNHDA and CDR2 SQIVND (reference sequence). CDR3 size: 15 residues. The V and J ends lost 3 bases and 2 bases, in that order; junction bases with no gene match: 7. CDR3 nucleotide sequence: TGTGCCAGTAGTATTAGGGACAGCGGAACCTACGAGCAGTACTTC. Amino acids: CASSIRDSGTYEQYF.

The V call is TRBV4-3, the J call TRBJ2-3; no firm D call. The V end was cut by 1 base, the J end by 0 bases, with 14 bases between. This CDR3 has 17 amino acids. The germline V gene encodes CDR1 LGHNA and CDR2 YSLEER. CDR3 sequence: CASSQGPRRTSTDTQYF. As DNA, the CDR3 is TGCGCCAGCAGCCAAGGCCCTAGGCGAACTAGCACAGATACGCAGTATTTT.

This clone appeared once. The V gene is TRBV11-3, the J gene TRBJ2-1, with 8 bases fitting TRBD2. V lost 3 bases, J lost 9 bases, and 7 bases stayed unmatched. Per the germline V gene, CDR1 is SGHNT and CDR2 is YENEEA. The CDR3 is 14 residues long. The CDR3 is CASSLSREAGEQFF. The CDR3 DNA follows: TGTGCCAGCAGCTTGTCGCGGGAGGCGGGTGAGCAGTTCTTC.